This entry describes one T cell receptor beta chain. This receptor's antigen is unknown. Base qualities were left out, and no much larger clone turns up one base away. The time point label here, explained by the study, means: cycle 2 day 1 (C2D1) of nivolumab. Every trial patient had relapsed after autologous stem cell transplantation, and cohorts A, B and C differed in prior brentuximab vedotin exposure. The trial cohort was composed of around 60 patients with relapsed/refractory classical Hodgkin lymphoma, for whom complete response, partial response or progressive disease was recorded as best overall response. Single-agent nivolumab was administered to trial patients in the multi-cohort phase II CheckMate 205 trial. An independent review committee assessed best overall response using the 2007 International Working Group response criteria. PBMCs from the trial were collected at three points: immediately before nivolumab initiation (C1D1), and during therapy at cycle 2 day 1 and cycle 4 day 1. After peripheral blood was drawn into 8 mL Vacutainer Cell Preparation Tubes, PBMCs were isolated by centrifugation and then cryopreserved.

These data are taken from a study of PD-1 blockade in classical Hodgkin lymphoma (dated by TCRdb to 2020 to 2022). Some background on the complete study: Nivolumab dosing was 3 mg/kg intravenously every 2 weeks, continuing until either disease progression or unacceptable toxicity. The study used CyTOF and TCR beta sequencing to define a peripheral blood immune signature of response to PD-1 blockade in classical Hodgkin lymphoma.

Genomic DNA was isolated using the Qiagen DNeasy kit from unsorted PBMCs as well as from negatively selected CD4+ and CD8+ fractions. TCR beta CDR3 regions were amplified by immunoSEQ multiplex PCR using primers annealing to V and J segments. A synthetic immune receptor repertoire was used to minimize amplification bias, and any remaining bias was removed computationally after sequencing. The paper's data handling went like this. Custom Python scripts were used to quantify repertoire diversity as the Shannon entropy index. Unsorted, CD4+ and CD8+ repertoires were examined separately, except in combined analyses, for which CD4+ and CD8+ sequences were merged in silico. Clonal expansion was defined as at least a 2-fold frequency increase after treatment relative to C1D1, with a pseudocount of 0.5 for undetected baseline clones. Clones with 0 or 1 copy at C1D1 were classified as singleton clones, and clones with 2 or more copies were classified as non-singleton clones. Clones expanded in unsorted samples were assigned a CD4+, CD8+ or unknown annotation through matching of protein sequences in sorted samples from the same patient. Wilcoxon tests on paired samples were used to test diversity changes from C1D1 to C4D1. TCRdb provides this immuneACCESS table in a form limited to in-frame rearrangements. Some clones are lacking; in checked studies, under half of them reflect an unresolved V gene, and why the rest are absent is not known. For V, J and clone size, that table is used; D and trimming come from the DNA. The sample table contains 75,000 to 100,000 clones; only one count was recorded for roughly 79% of them. The biggest ten clones account for approximately 15% of the sample.

The full study reports these points: Only a single clinical trial cohort was studied, and what caused the repertoire differences, possibly disease activity or prior therapy, remained undefined. A significant rise by C4D1 was seen in CD4+ but not CD8+ TCR diversity (p=0.0027 vs p=0.16), with the rise being most apparent in complete responders (p=0.02). Among trial patients, those achieving complete response had baseline diversity similar to that of newly diagnosed patients, while diversity was significantly lower in partial responders and progressors. Patients starting nivolumab less than 1 year after ASCT had lower diversity and were excluded from later analyses to avoid confounding by immune reconstitution. Baseline TCR diversity was reported to be lower in newly diagnosed patients than in healthy donors, and even lower in relapsed/refractory patients.

Relative to germline, V is 2 bases shorter and J is 1 base shorter, with 5 bases between their ends. In the germline V gene, CDR1 corresponds to MNHEY and CDR2 to SVGAGI. From its cysteine to its phenylalanine, the CDR3 spans 13 amino acids. Only the CDR3 portion is preserved as DNA: 39 bases, with reading frame beginning at the first base. The source was peripheral blood mononuclear cells (PBMCs), collected before the second cycle of nivolumab. Here the chain combines TRBV6-5 and TRBJ2-5, with the D gene not clear enough to name. This receptor was obtained from a human donor with classical Hodgkin lymphoma. The base sequence is TGTGCCAGCAGTTACACCCCCCAAGAGACCCAGTACTTC. Translated, it gives CASSYTPQETQYF.